This T cell receptor (beta chain) emerged from a study of identical twins. TCRdb recomputed calls from the 5' RACE reads with MiXCR, one row per CDR3 protein. The sample has roughly 290,000 distinct CDR3 sequences; just under 9.5% are singletons. Points from the study as a whole: Where beta out-of-frame sequences were concerned, excess twin sharing was weaker.

There are 17 residues in the CDR3. CDR1 and CDR2 from the germline V gene are MNHEY and SMNVEV (reference sequence). The junction had 14 bases not matched to a gene; V was cut back by 5 bases and J by 4 bases. This clonotype was counted ten times or more. What it recognizes is unknown. These sequences were also reported in another study, on yellow fever vaccine responses in identical twins. That work adds: Among the twins, the vaccine T cell response reportedly seemed partly convergent and partly personalized.

Sequencing was performed on CD8+ T cells sorted from blood. This clonotype originated in a woman in her late teens or twenties in good health. The chain combines TRBV27 with TRBJ2-3, with 8 bases aligning to TRBD1. The CDR3 loop reads CASSPPPDRDWPDTQYF. DNA for the CDR3: TGTGCCAGCAGTCCTCCCCCGGACAGGGATTGGCCAGATACGCAGTATTTT.